This T cell receptor beta chain was documented in a study of CD8+ T cells in alopecia areata. Stated treatment: oral pan-JAK inhibitor, 5-10 mg twice daily. Sorting from PBMCs produced CD4+ and CD8+ T cells. The CDR3 spans 14 residues. The ends were cut back, 5 bases at V and 4 bases at J, with 14 bases in the middle. CDR1 and CDR2 (germline): LNHNV, YYDKDF (reference sequence). Study-level findings and limits: Scalp clonality and expanded CD8+ clones among the top 100 showed significant decreases with tofacitinib. Besides other cells, scalp samples also yield sequences of resident alphabeta T cells from normal skin.

A remark on this clone: The antigen remains undetermined.

Extracted from the samples, RNA was reverse transcribed into cDNA to serve as the sequencing template. The table came from immunoSEQ multiplex PCR; TCRdb's copy has only in-frame clones and leaves some out. This table holds about 210,000 clones, around three fifths found once. The sequence was obtained from a human donor with alopecia areata. Source: CD4+ T cells sorted from blood, taken at week 4, from a patient treated with tofacitinib. This chain joins TRBV15 and TRBJ2-5; D might be TRBD1 (5 bases). The CDR3 loop is CATSPRTSRETQYF. CDR3 DNA sequence: TGTGCCACCAGCCCCCGGACAAGCAGAGAGACCCAGTACTTC.